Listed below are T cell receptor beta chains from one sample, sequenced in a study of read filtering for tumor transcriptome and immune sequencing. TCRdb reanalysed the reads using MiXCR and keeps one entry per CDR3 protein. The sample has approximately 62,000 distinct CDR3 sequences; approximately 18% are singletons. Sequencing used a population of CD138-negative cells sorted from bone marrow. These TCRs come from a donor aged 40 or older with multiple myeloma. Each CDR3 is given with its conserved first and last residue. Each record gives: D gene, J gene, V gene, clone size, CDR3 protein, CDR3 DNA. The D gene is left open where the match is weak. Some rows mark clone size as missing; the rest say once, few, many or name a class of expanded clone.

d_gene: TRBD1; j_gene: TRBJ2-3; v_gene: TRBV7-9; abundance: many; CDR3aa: CASFRTGWSDTQYF; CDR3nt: TGTGCCAGCTTCCGGACAGGGTGGTCAGATACGCAGTATTTT
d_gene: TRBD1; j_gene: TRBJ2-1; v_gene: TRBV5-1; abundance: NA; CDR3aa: CSSRWTGGSEQFF; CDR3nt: TGCTCCAGCAGATGGACAGGGGGATCTGAGCAGTTCTTC
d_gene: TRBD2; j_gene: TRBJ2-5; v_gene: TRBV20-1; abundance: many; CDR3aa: CSASLVAGKETQYF; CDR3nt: TGCAGTGCTAGTTTGGTAGCGGGCAAAGAGACCCAGTACTTC
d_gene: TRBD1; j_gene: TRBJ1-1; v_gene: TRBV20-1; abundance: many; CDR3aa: CSARDLSGGTEAFF; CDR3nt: TGCAGTGCTAGAGATCTCTCAGGGGGCACTGAAGCTTTCTTT
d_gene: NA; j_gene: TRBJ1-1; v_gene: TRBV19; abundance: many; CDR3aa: CASNMDGGTEAFF; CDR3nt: TGTGCCAGTAACATGGACGGAGGAACTGAAGCTTTCTTT
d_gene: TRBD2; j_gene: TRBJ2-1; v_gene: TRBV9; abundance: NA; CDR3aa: CAGSPLAGRFNEQFF; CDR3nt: TGTGCCGGCAGCCCTCTAGCGGGAAGGTTTAATGAGCAGTTCTTC
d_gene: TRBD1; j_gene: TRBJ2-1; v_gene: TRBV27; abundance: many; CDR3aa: CASSLLGQGVNEQFF; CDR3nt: TGTGCCAGCAGTTTACTGGGACAGGGTGTGAATGAGCAGTTCTTC
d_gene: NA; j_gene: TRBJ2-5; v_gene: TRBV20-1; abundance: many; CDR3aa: CSAILSQQTQYF; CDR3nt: TGCAGTGCTATTTTATCCCAACAGACCCAGTACTTC
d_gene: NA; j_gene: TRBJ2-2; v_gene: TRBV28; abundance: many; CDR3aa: CASSFPGFGGGELFF; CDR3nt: TGTGCCAGCAGTTTTCCAGGATTTGGTGGCGGGGAGCTGTTTTTT
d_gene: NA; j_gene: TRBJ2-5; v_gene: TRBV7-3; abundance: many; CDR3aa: CASSKDRQETQYF; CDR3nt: TGTGCCAGCAGCAAGGACAGACAAGAGACCCAGTACTTC
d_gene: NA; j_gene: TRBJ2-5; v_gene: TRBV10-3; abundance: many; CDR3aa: CAISSGTGQETQYF; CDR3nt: TGTGCCATCAGTAGTGGGACTGGGCAAGAGACCCAGTACTTC
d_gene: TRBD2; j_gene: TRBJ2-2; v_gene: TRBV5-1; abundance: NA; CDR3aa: CASSWTRANTGELLF; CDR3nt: TGCGCCAGCAGCTGGACTAGAGCGAACACCGGGGAGCTGCTTTTT
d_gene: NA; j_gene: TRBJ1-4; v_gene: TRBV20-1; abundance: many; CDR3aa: CSATRGAAVEKLFF; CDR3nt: TGCAGTGCTACCCGCGGGGCGGCGGTTGAAAAACTGTTTTTT
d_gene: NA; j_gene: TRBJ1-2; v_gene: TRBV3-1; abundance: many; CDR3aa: CASSQATSRYTF; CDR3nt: TGTGCCAGCAGCCAAGCGACATCCCGCTACACCTTC
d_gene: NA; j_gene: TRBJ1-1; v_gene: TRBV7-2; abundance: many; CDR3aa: CASSLAPGRPTEAFF; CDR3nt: TGTGCCAGCAGCTTAGCCCCAGGCCGGCCCACTGAAGCTTTCTTT
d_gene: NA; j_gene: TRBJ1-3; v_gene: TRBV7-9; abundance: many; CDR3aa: CASSLIVTGTGNTIYF; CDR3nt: TGTGCCAGCAGCTTAATCGTGACAGGCACTGGAAACACCATATATTTT
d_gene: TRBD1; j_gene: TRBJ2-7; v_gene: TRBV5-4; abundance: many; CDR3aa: CASSGTGSEQYF; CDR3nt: TGTGCCAGCAGCGGGACAGGGAGCGAGCAGTACTTC
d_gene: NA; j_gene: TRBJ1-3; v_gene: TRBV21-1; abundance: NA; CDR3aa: CASSISGGNTIYF; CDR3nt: TGTGCCAGCAGCATATCGGGGGGAAACACCATATATTTT